This is a list of T cell receptor beta chains from one sample in a study of T cell repertoires and Cas9 in healthy adults. TCRdb's table, derived via immunoSEQ multiplex PCR, lists solely in-frame clones and lacks some. The top ten clones hold about 1.6% of a sample with 11,000 to 15,000 clones, 85% to 90% of them seen once. Sequenced input: Tregs (CD4+, CD25+, CD127-, CD137-, CD154-) from PBMCs; culture status not recorded. The receptor source for this set is a human donor in good health. The CDR3 runs from the conserved cysteine through the conserved F or W. The D gene is left open where the match is weak. The size of a clone is reported for some rows only, either as once, few or many, or as a class for expanded clones.

CDR3	DNA	J	D	V	size	length
CASSSHRDRGRDEKLFF	TGTGCCAGCAGTTCTCACCGGGACAGGGGGCGCGATGAAAAACTGTTTTTT	TRBJ1-4	TRBD1	TRBV28	once	17
CASSVGGLTYNEQFF	TGTGCCAGCAGCGTTGGGGGACTCACTTACAATGAGCAGTTCTTC	TRBJ2-1	NA	TRBV9	NA	15
CASSSLGGVSYNSPLHF	TGTGCCAGCAGTTCCTTGGGGGGGGTCTCCTATAATTCACCCCTCCACTTT	TRBJ1-6	NA	TRBV27	NA	17
CASSVGLDYGYTF	TGTGCCAGCTCAGTGGGTTTGGACTATGGCTACACCTTC	TRBJ1-2	NA	TRBV6-1	NA	13
CASSIRQNEKLFF	TGTGCCAGTAGTATCCGCCAGAATGAAAAACTGTTTTTT	TRBJ1-4	NA	TRBV19	NA	13
CASSFLGTMKKLFF	TGTGCCAGCAGTTTCTTGGGGACCATGAAGAAACTGTTTTTT	TRBJ1-4	NA	TRBV28	once	14
CASSPPGTVYGYTF	TGTGCCAGCAGCCCCCCGGGGACGGTCTATGGCTACACCTTC	TRBJ1-2	NA	TRBV7-2	NA	14
CASSQERNEQFF	TGTGCCAGCAGCCAAGAGAGGAATGAGCAGTTCTTC	TRBJ2-1	NA	TRBV11-3	NA	12
CASTQTGTSGYNEQFF	TGTGCCAGCACCCAAACCGGGACTAGCGGCTACAATGAGCAGTTCTTC	TRBJ2-1	TRBD2	TRBV7-2	NA	16
CASSYSDKGGYTF	TGTGCCAGCAGTTACTCGGACAAGGGCGGCTACACCTTC	TRBJ1-2	NA	TRBV6-5	NA	13
CASSGWAGGTYNEQFF	TGTGCCAGTAGTGGGTGGGCGGGAGGAACCTACAATGAGCAGTTCTTC	TRBJ2-1	TRBD2	TRBV19	NA	16
CASSQEGQGPSGANVLTF	TGCGCCAGCAGCCAAGAGGGGCAGGGCCCCTCTGGGGCCAACGTCCTGACTTTC	TRBJ2-6	NA	TRBV4-1	NA	18
CASSPGGRDTDTQYF	TGTGCCAGCAGCCCAGGGGGACGAGACACAGATACGCAGTATTTT	TRBJ2-3	TRBD1	TRBV11-3	NA	15
CASSPTGTAKMNTEAFF	TGCGCCAGCAGCCCAACCGGGACAGCTAAGATGAACACTGAAGCTTTCTTT	TRBJ1-1	TRBD1	TRBV5-1	NA	17
CASSQDMNYGYTF	TGTGCCAGCAGCCAGGACATGAACTATGGCTACACCTTC	TRBJ1-2	NA	TRBV14	large	13
CASSAARGYTEAFF	TGTGCCAGCAGTGCAGCCAGGGGATACACTGAAGCTTTCTTT	TRBJ1-1	NA	TRBV6-1	NA	14
CASSFRATGLGEKLFF	TGTGCCAGCAGTTTTAGAGCGACAGGGCTGGGTGAAAAACTGTTTTTT	TRBJ1-4	TRBD1	TRBV27	NA	16
CASSSGQGGEKLFF	TGTGCCAGCAGTTCAGGACAGGGTGGTGAAAAACTGTTTTTT	TRBJ1-4	TRBD1	TRBV6-6	NA	14
CASSWGPRAPSTDTQYF	TGCGCCAGCAGCTGGGGTCCCCGGGCACCTAGCACAGATACGCAGTATTTT	TRBJ2-3	NA	TRBV5-1	once	17
CASSQRRNTEAFF	TGTGCCAGCAGCCAACGGAGGAACACTGAAGCTTTCTTT	TRBJ1-1	NA	TRBV4-2	NA	13
CASSQETGYGEKLFF	TGCGCCAGCAGCCAAGAGACAGGGTATGGCGAAAAACTGTTTTTT	TRBJ1-4	TRBD1	TRBV4-3	NA	15
CAIRAGQDPNSPLHF	TGTGCCATCAGGGCCGGACAGGATCCTAATTCACCCCTCCACTTT	TRBJ1-6	TRBD1	TRBV10-3	NA	15
CASSPKGGTDTQYF	TGTGCCAGCTCACCGAAGGGGGGCACAGATACGCAGTATTTT	TRBJ2-3	NA	TRBV18	NA	14
CASSLLPNEKLFF	TGTGCCAGCAGCTTATTGCCTAATGAAAAACTGTTTTTT	TRBJ1-4	NA	TRBV7-9	NA	13
CASSHGETQYF	TGCGCCAGCAGCCACGGAGAGACCCAGTACTTC	TRBJ2-5	NA	TRBV5-1	NA	11
CASSLDPGPGGYTF	TGTGCCAGCAGCTTAGATCCAGGACCAGGGGGCTACACCTTC	TRBJ1-2	NA	TRBV7-2	NA	14
CAISEPPGLAVRNTDTQYF	TGTGCCATCAGTGAGCCTCCGGGACTAGCGGTGCGGAACACAGATACGCAGTATTTT	TRBJ2-3	TRBD2	TRBV10-3	NA	19
CASSGRGAGNTIYF	TGTGCCAGCAGTGGCCGAGGGGCCGGAAACACCATATATTTT	TRBJ1-3	NA	TRBV7-9	few	14
CASILSLSGNTIYF	TGTGCCAGCATCCTGAGCCTCTCTGGAAACACCATATATTTT	TRBJ1-3	NA	TRBV6-5	NA	14
CASSLAGNYGYTF	TGTGCCAGCAGCTTAGCCGGAAACTATGGCTACACCTTC	TRBJ1-2	NA	TRBV7-2	NA	13
CASSWSTEAFF	TGTGCCAGCAGTTGGAGCACTGAAGCTTTCTTT	TRBJ1-1	NA	TRBV27	NA	11
CASSFRAGPMRGYTF	TGTGCCAGCAGTTTCCGGGCCGGACCTATGAGGGGCTACACCTTC	TRBJ1-2	NA	TRBV27	NA	15
CASRGGLALQYF	TGTGCCAGCAGAGGGGGACTAGCACTGCAGTATTTT	TRBJ2-3	TRBD2	TRBV6-6	NA	12
CASSLTRGALQETQYF	TGTGCCAGCAGCTTGACCCGGGGGGCACTCCAAGAGACCCAGTACTTC	TRBJ2-5	NA	TRBV5-5	NA	16
CASSLVRSSYEQYF	TGTGCCAGCAGCTTAGTAAGGAGCTCCTACGAGCAGTACTTC	TRBJ2-7	NA	TRBV5-6	once	14
CASRTGGGEQFF	TGCGCCAGCAGGACGGGCGGAGGTGAGCAGTTCTTC	TRBJ2-1	NA	TRBV5-1	NA	12
CASSRSGGENNSPLHF	TGTGCCAGCAGCCGCTCGGGCGGGGAGAATAATTCACCCCTCCACTTT	TRBJ1-6	NA	TRBV9	NA	16
CASSESTGKGGTEAFF	TGTGCCAGCAGTGAATCTACAGGGAAAGGGGGCACTGAAGCTTTCTTT	TRBJ1-1	NA	TRBV25-1	NA	16
CASSRGLAGGKLADTQYF	TGTGCCAGCTCACGGGGACTAGCGGGAGGGAAGTTGGCGGATACGCAGTATTTT	TRBJ2-3	TRBD2	TRBV18	once	18
CASRPARGQGEQYF	TGTGCCAGCAGGCCGGCCCGGGGGCAGGGGGAGCAGTACTTC	TRBJ2-7	NA	TRBV5-4	NA	14
CASSEWTVRTEAFF	TGTGCCAGCAGTGAATGGACAGTCCGCACTGAAGCTTTCTTT	TRBJ1-1	NA	TRBV2	NA	14
CASSLSWADTQYF	TGTGCCAGCAGCTTATCCTGGGCAGATACGCAGTATTTT	TRBJ2-3	NA	TRBV7-2	NA	13
CSAQTNYGYTF	TGCAGTGCTCAGACTAACTATGGCTACACCTTC	TRBJ1-2	NA	TRBV20-1	NA	11
CASGTLGGREKLFF	TGTGCCAGCGGTACTCTAGGGGGTCGGGAAAAACTGTTTTTT	TRBJ1-4	NA	TRBV28	NA	14